The present TCR beta chain was sequenced within a study of vaccination effects on CD4 cells after COVID-19. Study-wide findings and caveats: Cross-reactivity toward common cold coronaviruses was confined to only 1 of 255 vaccine-induced clones in healthy vaccinees. Recruitment yielded few convalescent patients, and the study had no early post-infection timepoints.

Trimming removed 3 bases from V and 5 bases from J, with 16 bases in between. Germline V gene sequence: CDR1 LGHDT, CDR2 YNNKEL (reference sequence). The CDR3 runs to 15 residues. Method: immunoSEQ multiplex PCR; TCRdb's copy keeps in-frame clones and lacks some. The profile shows approximately 87,000 clones, 70% to 75% of them singletons. The ViraFEST assay expanded antigen-specific CD4+ T cells with viral peptide pools before sequencing. After roughly 10 days in culture, the CD4+ T cells were isolated. Under 2.5 million PBMC were placed in each well, which was supplemented with roughly 9.1 IU/ml IL-2 and roughly 9 ug/ml peptides. Fresh IL-2-containing medium replaced half the medium on days 3 and 7. Remarks on this clone: The target antigen is unknown.

The sequencing used CD4+ T cells from PBMCs cultured with HCoV-229E spike peptides, collected before COVID-19 vaccination. This clonotype was obtained from a human donor who received a COVID-19 vaccine. The rearrangement joins TRBV3-1 (or the pseudogene TRBV3-2) to TRBJ2-5; TRBD1 is a possible D gene (6 bases). In nucleotides, the CDR3 is TGTGCCAGCAGCCAGGGGACAAGTGGGGATGAGACCCAGTACTTC. This sequence encodes CASSQGTSGDETQYF.